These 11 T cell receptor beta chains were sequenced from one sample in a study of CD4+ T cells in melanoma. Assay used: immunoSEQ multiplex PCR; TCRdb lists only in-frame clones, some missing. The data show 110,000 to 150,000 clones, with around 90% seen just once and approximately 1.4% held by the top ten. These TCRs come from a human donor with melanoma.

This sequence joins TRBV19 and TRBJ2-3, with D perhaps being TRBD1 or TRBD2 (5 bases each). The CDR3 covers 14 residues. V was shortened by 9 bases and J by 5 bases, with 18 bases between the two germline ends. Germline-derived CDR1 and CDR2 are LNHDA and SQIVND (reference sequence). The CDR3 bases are TGTGCCAGCAGGACCCAGATTGGGGGAGATACGCAGTATTTT. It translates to CASRTQIGGDTQYF. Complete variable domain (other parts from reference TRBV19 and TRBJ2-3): DGGITQSPKYLFRKEGQNVTLSCEQNLNHDAMYWYRQDPGQGLRLIYYSQIVNDFQKGDIAEGYSVSREKKESFPLTVTSAQKNPTAFYLCASRTQIGGDTQYFGPGTRLTVL.

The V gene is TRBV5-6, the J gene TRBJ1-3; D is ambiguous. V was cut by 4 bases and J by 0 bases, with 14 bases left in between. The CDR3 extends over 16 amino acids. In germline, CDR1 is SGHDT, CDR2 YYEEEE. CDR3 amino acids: CASSGPGGNSGNTIYF. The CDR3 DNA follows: TGTGCCAGCAGCGGCCCGGGCGGTAACTCTGGAAACACCATATATTTT.

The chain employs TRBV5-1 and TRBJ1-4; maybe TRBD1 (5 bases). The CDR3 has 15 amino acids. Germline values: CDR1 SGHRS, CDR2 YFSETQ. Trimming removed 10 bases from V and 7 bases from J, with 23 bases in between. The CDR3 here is CAGIEGRAGGEKLFF. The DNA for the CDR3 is TGCGCCGGTATAGAGGGACGGGCTGGAGGTGAAAAACTGTTTTTT.

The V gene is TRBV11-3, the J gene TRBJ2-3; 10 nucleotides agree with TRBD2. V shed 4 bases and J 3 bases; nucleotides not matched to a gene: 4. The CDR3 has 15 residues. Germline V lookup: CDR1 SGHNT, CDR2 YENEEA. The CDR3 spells CASSSPGLATDTQYF. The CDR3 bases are TGTGCCAGCAGCTCACCGGGACTAGCGACAGATACGCAGTATTTT.

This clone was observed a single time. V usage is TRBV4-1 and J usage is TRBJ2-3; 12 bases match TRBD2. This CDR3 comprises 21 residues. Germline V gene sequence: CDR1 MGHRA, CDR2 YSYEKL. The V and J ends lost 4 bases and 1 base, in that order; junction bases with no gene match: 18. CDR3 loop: CASSRGYGRTSGGKGTDTQYF. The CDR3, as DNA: TGCGCCAGCAGCCGAGGGTACGGTAGAACTAGCGGGGGGAAGGGCACAGATACGCAGTATTTT.

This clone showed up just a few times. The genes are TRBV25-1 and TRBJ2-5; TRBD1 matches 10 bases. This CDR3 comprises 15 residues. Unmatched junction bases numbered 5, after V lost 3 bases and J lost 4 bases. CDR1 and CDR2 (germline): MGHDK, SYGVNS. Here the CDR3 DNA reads TGTGCCAGCAGTGATATTCGGACAGGGGGAGAGACCCAGTACTTC. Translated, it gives CASSDIRTGGETQYF. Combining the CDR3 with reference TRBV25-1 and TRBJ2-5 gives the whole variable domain EADIYQTPRYLVIGTGKKITLECSQTMGHDKMYWYQQDPGMELHLIHYSYGVNSTEKGDLSSESTVSRIRTEHFPLTLESARPSHTSQYLCASSDIRTGGETQYFGPGTRLLVL.

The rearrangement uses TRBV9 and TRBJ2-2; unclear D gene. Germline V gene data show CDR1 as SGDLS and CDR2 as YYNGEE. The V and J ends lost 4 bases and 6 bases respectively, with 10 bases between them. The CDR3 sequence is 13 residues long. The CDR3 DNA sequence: TGTGCCAGCAGCCCCCGACTTGCCGGGGAGCTGTTTTTT. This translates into CASSPRLAGELFF.

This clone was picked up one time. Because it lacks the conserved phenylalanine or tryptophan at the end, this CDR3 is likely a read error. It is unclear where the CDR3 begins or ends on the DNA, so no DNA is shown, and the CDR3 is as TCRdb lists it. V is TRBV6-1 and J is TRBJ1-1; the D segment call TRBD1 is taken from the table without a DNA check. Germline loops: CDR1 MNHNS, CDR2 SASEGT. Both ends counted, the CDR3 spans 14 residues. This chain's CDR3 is CASSEGPRGRSRII.

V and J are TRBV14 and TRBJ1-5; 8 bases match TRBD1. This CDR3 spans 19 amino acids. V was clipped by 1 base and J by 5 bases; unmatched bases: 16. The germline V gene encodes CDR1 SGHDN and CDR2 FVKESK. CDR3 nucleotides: TGTGCCAGCAGCCAAGGCCCCGCGACAAAACAGGGGGTGTATCAGCCCCAGCATTTT. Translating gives CASSQGPATKQGVYQPQHF.

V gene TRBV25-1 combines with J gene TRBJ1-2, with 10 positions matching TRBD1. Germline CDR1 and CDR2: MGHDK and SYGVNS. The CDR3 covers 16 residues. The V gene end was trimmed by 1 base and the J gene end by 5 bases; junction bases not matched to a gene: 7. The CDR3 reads CASSESKTGGAYGYTF. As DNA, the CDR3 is TGTGCCAGCAGTGAATCAAAGACAGGGGGCGCATATGGCTACACCTTC.

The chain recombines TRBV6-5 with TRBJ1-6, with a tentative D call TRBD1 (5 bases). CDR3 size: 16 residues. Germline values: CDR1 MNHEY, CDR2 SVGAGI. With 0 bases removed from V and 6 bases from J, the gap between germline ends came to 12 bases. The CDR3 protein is CASSYSTGRANSPLHF. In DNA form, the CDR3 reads TGTGCCAGCAGTTACTCCACGGGACGGGCTAATTCACCCCTCCACTTT.